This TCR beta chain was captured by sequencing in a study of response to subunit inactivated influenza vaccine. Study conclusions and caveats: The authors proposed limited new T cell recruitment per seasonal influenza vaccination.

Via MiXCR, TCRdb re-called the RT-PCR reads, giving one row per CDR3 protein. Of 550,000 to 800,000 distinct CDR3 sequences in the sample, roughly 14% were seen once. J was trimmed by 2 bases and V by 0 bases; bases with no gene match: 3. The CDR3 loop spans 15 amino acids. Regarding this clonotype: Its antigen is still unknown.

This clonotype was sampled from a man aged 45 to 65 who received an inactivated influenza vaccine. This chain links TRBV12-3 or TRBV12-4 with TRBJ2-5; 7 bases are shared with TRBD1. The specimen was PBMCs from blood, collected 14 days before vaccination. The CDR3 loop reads CASSLAGGGQETQYF. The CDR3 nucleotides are TGTGCCAGCAGTTTAGCAGGGGGCGGGCAAGAGACCCAGTACTTC.